Below are 29 T cell receptor beta chains sequenced from a single sample in a study of CD8 T cells in Susac syndrome. After extraction with the RNeasy kit, roughly 0.5 to 1 ug of the RNA was reverse transcribed using random hexamers. TCRdb ran MiXCR on the immunoSEQ multiplex PCR reads and lists one entry per CDR3 protein. Of hundreds of thousands of distinct CDR3 sequences listed, more than 75% are singletons. Sequencing input: CD8+ T cells from PBMCs. The receptors shown here come from a human donor with multiple sclerosis.

The chain has TRBV10-1 and TRBJ2-3, with D tentatively TRBD2 (6 bases). V dropped 6 bases and J dropped 10 bases, with 17 bases sitting between them. The germline V gene has CDR1 WNHNN and CDR2 SYGVQD (reference sequence). The CDR3 sequence is 13 residues long. The CDR3 region has the DNA TGCGCCAGCAGGGGGGACTCGGAGAGACCGCAGTATTTT. As protein: CASRGDSERPQYF.

The chain links TRBV10-3 to TRBJ1-2; no clear D gene. CDR1 ENHRY and CDR2 SYGVKD come from the germline V gene. This CDR3 has 12 residues. Trimming removed 6 bases at V and 4 bases at J, with 9 bases between. As DNA, the CDR3 is TGTGCCATCAGGGGCTTGTCCTATGGCTACACCTTC. Amino acids: CAIRGLSYGYTF.

Only a few counts were recorded for this clonotype. V usage is TRBV5-1 and J usage is TRBJ2-3; the match to TRBD2 covers 11 bases. This CDR3 has 15 amino acids. The J segment lost 3 bases and the V segment lost 3 bases, leaving 3 bases of the junction unmatched. Germline V gene sequence: CDR1 SGHRS, CDR2 YFSETQ. The CDR3 sequence: CASSSRTSGTDTQYF. DNA of the CDR3: TGCGCCAGCAGCTCCCGGACTAGCGGGACAGATACGCAGTATTTT.

This chain joins TRBV5-1 and TRBJ1-5; perhaps TRBD1 as D (5 bases). Germline lookup yields CDR1 SGHRS and CDR2 YFSETQ. The CDR3 consists of 14 residues. Trimming shortened V by 4 bases and J by 5 bases, and 13 bases separated the two germline ends. For the CDR3, the DNA is TGCGCCAGCAGCCCGCGGGACGGTCATCAGCCCCAGCATTTT. Amino acids: CASSPRDGHQPQHF.

The V call is TRBV30, the J call TRBJ2-4, with D maybe TRBD2 (5 bases). This CDR3 region has 13 residues. V was pared by 3 bases and J by 9 bases, with 15 bases between. Germline V gene sequence: CDR1 GTSNPN, CDR2 SVGIG (reference sequence). The CDR3 DNA sequence: TGTGCCTGGAGAAATATGGTTCGGGGCATTCAGTACTTC. It translates to CAWRNMVRGIQYF.

This chain links TRBV30 with TRBJ1-1, with no clear D. This CDR3 is built from 15 residues. V lost 0 bases to trimming and J lost 0 bases, with 11 bases between them. In germline, CDR1 is GTSNPN, CDR2 SVGIG (reference sequence). This CDR3 is CAWSVYPAMNTEAFF. In DNA, the CDR3 is TGTGCCTGGAGTGTATATCCGGCCATGAACACTGAAGCTTTCTTT.

The chain combines TRBV30 with TRBJ2-7; 7 bases fit TRBD2. V lost 2 bases and J lost 2; bases outside the gene matches: 9. The V gene's germline CDR1 is GTSNPN and CDR2 SVGIG (reference sequence). The CDR3 is made up of 15 amino acids. The CDR3 coding sequence is TGTGCCTGGAGTCCCGATGGGGGGGGGACCTACGAGCAGTACTTC. Translated, it gives CAWSPDGGGTYEQYF.

V and J are TRBV28 and TRBJ2-7; D remains ambiguous. Per the germline V gene, CDR1 is MDHEN and CDR2 is SYDVKM. Trimming removed 5 bases from V and 3 bases from J, with 11 bases in between. The CDR3 length is 13 residues. CDR3 loop: CASSLGALYEQYF. CDR3 in DNA: TGTGCCAGCAGTCTCGGTGCTCTCTACGAGCAGTACTTC. Full variable domain (missing parts from reference TRBV28 and TRBJ2-7): DVKVTQSSRYLVKRTGEKVFLECVQDMDHENMFWYRQDPGLGLRLIYFSYDVKMKEKGDIPEGYSVSREKKERFSLILESASTNQTSMYLCASSLGALYEQYFGPGTRLTVT.

This sequence joins TRBV13 and TRBJ2-2; unclear D gene. The V and J ends lost 5 bases and 0 bases respectively, with 4 bases between them. The CDR3 is made up of 13 amino acids. Germline V gives CDR1 PRHDT, CDR2 FYEKMQ (reference sequence). The CDR3, as DNA: TGTGCCAGCAGCACCTCGAACACCGGGGAGCTGTTTTTT. This encodes CASSTSNTGELFF.

This chain joins TRBV29-1 and TRBJ2-3; D call uncertain. Trimming left V 0 bases short and J 2 bases short, with 15 bases between. The germline V gene has CDR1 SQVTM and CDR2 ANQGSEA. The CDR3 is made up of 16 amino acids. CDR3 region: CSVEDFSDLFTDTQYF. The CDR3 DNA is TGCAGCGTTGAAGATTTTTCGGATCTATTCACAGATACGCAGTATTTT.

This chain joins TRBV16 and TRBJ1-1, with D perhaps TRBD1 (5 bases). V was cut by 2 bases and J by 1 base, with 11 bases left in between. This CDR3 region has 15 residues. Germline CDR1 and CDR2: KGHSY and FQNENV. The CDR3 reads CASSQSGGRNTEAFF. In nucleotides, the CDR3 is TGTGCCAGCAGCCAAAGTGGGGGTCGGAACACTGAAGCTTTCTTT. Drawing the rest from reference TRBV16 and TRBJ1-1, the complete variable domain is GEEVAQTPKHLVRGEGQKAKLYCAPIKGHSYVFWYQQVLKNEFKFLISFQNENVFDETGMPKERFSAKCLPNSPCSLEIQATKLEDSAVYFCASSQSGGRNTEAFFGQGTRLTVV.

V gene TRBV21-1 combines with J gene TRBJ1-5; TRBD1, the table's D call, was not compared with the DNA. TRBV21-1 is marked as a pseudogene. There are 14 residues in the CDR3. The CDR3 loop reads CASNPGQGLQPQHF. Here the CDR3 DNA reads TGTGCCAGCAACCCAGGACAGGGTTTACAGCCCCAGCATTTT.

This clonotype came up once. The chain has TRBV4-1 and TRBJ1-2; possible D gene TRBD1, 6 bases. Germline V gene lookup returns CDR1 MGHRA and CDR2 YSYEKL. Trimming shortened V by 6 bases and J by 6 bases, and 20 bases separated the two germline ends. The length of the CDR3 is 15 residues. The chain's CDR3 is CASRRLGGSAHGYTF. The CDR3 DNA reads TGCGCCAGCAGACGTTTAGGGGGGTCTGCCCATGGCTACACCTTC.

The genes are TRBV7-6 and TRBJ1-1; the D gene is possibly TRBD1 (5 bases). V lost 4 bases, J lost 1 base, and 10 bases lay in between. The germline gives CDR1 SGHVS, CDR2 FNYEAQ. This CDR3 spans 14 amino acids. CDR3 sequence (DNA): TGTGCCAGCAGCTCCCCAGGGACGAACACTGAAGCTTTCTTT. This sequence encodes CASSSPGTNTEAFF. Using reference TRBV7-6 and TRBJ1-1 for the parts outside the CDR3, the full variable domain is GAGVSQSPRYKVTKRGQDVALRCDPISGHVSLYWYRQALGQGPEFLTYFNYEAQQDKSGLPNDRFSAERPEGSISTLTIQRTEQRDSAMYRCASSSPGTNTEAFFGQGTRLTVV.

The rearrangement joins TRBV6-5 to TRBJ2-5; tentative D call: TRBD1 (5 bases). V was clipped by 0 bases and J by 5 bases, with 10 bases between them. Germline V gene lookup returns CDR1 MNHEY and CDR2 SVGAGI. This CDR3 region has 14 residues. CDR3 loop: CASSYSAGMETQYF. In DNA, the CDR3 is TGTGCCAGCAGTTACTCAGCAGGGATGGAGACCCAGTACTTC.

V is TRBV5-8 and J is TRBJ2-7; no clear D gene. V gave up 1 base and J gave up 3 bases, with 5 bases separating them. Looked up from germline, CDR1 is SGHTS and CDR2 is YDEGEE. There are 12 residues in the CDR3. The CDR3 spells CASSLTRYEQYF. The CDR3 nucleotides are TGTGCCAGCAGCTTGACGCGCTACGAGCAGTACTTC. Full variable domain (remainder filled in from reference TRBV5-8 and TRBJ2-7): EAGVTQSPTHLIKTRGQQATLRCSPISGHTSVYWYQQALGLGLQFLLWYDEGEERNRGNFPPRFSGRQFPNYSSELNVNALELEDSALYLCASSLTRYEQYFGPGTRLTVT.

The CDR3 here is CASSLFGEMNTEAFF. The CDR3, as DNA: TGTGCCAGCAGCTTGTTTGGGGAGATGAACACTGAAGCTTTCTTT. This sequence joins TRBV5-5 and TRBJ1-1, with no clear D. The germline V and J ends were trimmed by 1 base and 0 bases, with 10 bases remaining between them. The V gene's germline CDR1 is SGHKS and CDR2 YYEKEE (reference sequence). The CDR3 loop spans 15 amino acids.

The gene calls are TRBV29-1 and TRBJ2-3; possibly TRBD1 for D (6 bases). The length of the CDR3 is 15 residues. Trimming pared 3 bases from V and 2 bases from J, leaving 15 bases between. The germline V gene encodes CDR1 SQVTM and CDR2 ANQGSEA. The CDR3 DNA reads as TGCAGCGTTGACGGACAGACCCCTTCCACAGATACGCAGTATTTT. This translates into CSVDGQTPSTDTQYF.

This clonotype has a handful of counts. The chain combines TRBV4-1 with TRBJ2-7, with TRBD1 matching over 7 bases. The CDR3 is 15 residues long. Germline assignment: CDR1 MGHRA and CDR2 YSYEKL. The V segment lost 2 bases and the J segment 0 bases; nucleotides outside the gene matches: 4. This CDR3 reads CASSQRDRASYEQYF. The CDR3 DNA reads as TGCGCCAGCAGCCAACGAGACAGGGCCTCCTACGAGCAGTACTTC.

V is TRBV5-1 and J is TRBJ2-7, with D perhaps matching TRBD1 (5 bases). V was shortened by 0 bases and J by 4 bases, with 14 bases between the two germline ends. Germline V gene sequence: CDR1 SGHRS, CDR2 YFSETQ. The CDR3 has 15 residues. The chain's CDR3 is CASSLEGSTVYEQYF. As DNA, the CDR3 is TGCGCCAGCAGCTTGGAGGGGTCGACAGTATACGAGCAGTACTTC.

This clonotype occurred a few times. The J gene is TRBJ2-7, the V gene TRBV13; 10 bases agree with TRBD2. This CDR3 is 14 amino acids long. The J segment lost 2 bases and the V segment lost 4 bases, leaving 2 bases of the junction unmatched. Per the germline V gene, CDR1 is PRHDT and CDR2 is FYEKMQ (reference sequence). The DNA of the CDR3 is TGTGCCAGCAGCTCCGGACTAGCGGCCTACGAGCAGTACTTC. This translates into CASSSGLAAYEQYF.

This clonotype turned up a few times. The chain is built from TRBV28 and TRBJ2-4; maybe TRBD2 (5 bases). This CDR3 has 16 amino acids. The ends were cut back, 4 bases at V and 0 bases at J, with 13 bases in the middle. CDR1 is MDHEN and CDR2 is SYDVKM in the germline V gene. CDR3 nucleotide sequence: TGTGCCAGCAGTTCTCCCGGGGTCCTAGCCAAAAACATTCAGTACTTC. Residues: CASSSPGVLAKNIQYF.

The table lists this clonotype with a few counts. V and J are TRBV6-5 and TRBJ2-5; the D gene is possibly TRBD2 (6 bases). V lost 2 bases and J lost 5, with 12 bases in between. Germline CDR1 MNHEY, CDR2 SVGAGI. CDR3 length equals 14 residues. The CDR3 DNA reads TGTGCCAGCAGTTACCCAACGGAGGGGGAGACCCAGTACTTC. Its protein product is CASSYPTEGETQYF.

The rearrangement joins TRBV20-1 to TRBJ1-6, with a weak D call TRBD1 (5 bases). Germline V gene lookup returns CDR1 DFQATT and CDR2 SNEGSKA (reference sequence). This CDR3 comprises 15 residues. V shed 2 bases and J shed 7 bases, with 15 bases lying between them. The DNA for the CDR3 is TGCAGTGCTAGATCTCGGGACGGACCGAATTCACCCCTCCACTTT. It codes for CSARSRDGPNSPLHF.

This clonotype was counted only a few times. V is TRBV7-9 and J is TRBJ2-7; weak D call: TRBD1 (5 bases). The germline V gene has CDR1 SEHNR and CDR2 FQNEAQ (reference sequence). V lost 3 bases to trimming and J lost 4 bases, with 7 bases between them. The CDR3 is made up of 12 amino acids. The CDR3 bases are TGTGCCAGCAGCTTCGACAGTTACGAGCAGTACTTC. Its translation: CASSFDSYEQYF.

The rearrangement joins TRBV4-1 to TRBJ2-7; TRBD2 matches 13 bases. The CDR3 sequence is 17 residues long. V was clipped by 3 bases and J by 3 bases; unmatched bases: 8. Germline loops: CDR1 MGHRA, CDR2 YSYEKL. CDR3 DNA: TGCGCCAGCAGCCAGGCGACTAGCGGGAGGCCGAACTACGAGCAGTACTTC. Protein: CASSQATSGRPNYEQYF.

V is TRBV9 and J is TRBJ1-3, with D perhaps matching TRBD1 (5 bases). CDR1 and CDR2 from the germline V gene are SGDLS and YYNGEE. The CDR3 has 17 residues. Trimming shortened V by 0 bases and J by 0 bases, and 13 bases separated the two germline ends. CDR3 sequence: CASSVDPSTGSGNTIYF. CDR3 coding DNA: TGTGCCAGCAGCGTAGATCCAAGTACAGGCTCTGGAAACACCATATATTTT. Together with reference TRBV9 and TRBJ1-3, the CDR3 gives the full variable domain: DSGVTQTPKHLITATGQRVTLRCSPRSGDLSVYWYQQSLDQGLQFLIQYYNGEERAKGNILERFSAQQFPDLHSELNLSSLELGDSALYFCASSVDPSTGSGNTIYFGEGSWLTVV.

Only a few counts were recorded for this clonotype. The chain joins TRBV4-1 to TRBJ2-7; no firm D call. The CDR3 totals 13 residues. Germline CDR1 is MGHRA and CDR2 is YSYEKL. With 5 bases removed from V and 2 bases from J, the gap between germline ends came to 10 bases. CDR3 bases: TGCGCCAGCAGCACCTCACTTACCTACGAGCAGTACTTC. Protein: CASSTSLTYEQYF.

This clonotype was seen just once. The DNA is omitted, as the CDR3 cannot be located on it reliably, and the CDR3 follows TCRdb's listing. The V call is TRBV9, the J call TRBJ2-1; the table assigns TRBD1, which was not confirmed against the DNA. The CDR3 spans 12 residues, counting both ends. The V gene's germline CDR1 is SGDLS and CDR2 YYNGEE. CDR3 loop: CASSVGNGATIF.